These 26 T cell receptor beta chains originate from one sample sequenced in a study of blood T cell repertoires in COVID-19 (TCRdb year 2020). Library method: the immunoSEQ multiplex PCR assay. The immuneACCESS repertoire file appears here via TCRdb, limited to in-frame rearrangements. These files lack a portion of the clones; in checked studies, under half of the deficit traces to unresolved V genes, and the cause of the others is not known. For this sample there are 50,000 to 80,000 clones; about 70% appear just once. The ten largest clones capture approximately 5.6% of the sample. Source material: peripheral blood. These receptors all stem from a human donor in a cohort sampled during active COVID-19.

The J gene is TRBJ2-6, the V gene TRBV7-9; the D gene is possibly TRBD1 (6 bases). Germline V gene data show CDR1 as SEHNR and CDR2 as FQNEAQ (reference sequence). The V and J ends lost 0 bases and 2 bases respectively, with 17 bases between them. CDR3 length: 19 residues. The CDR3 nucleotides are TGTGCCAGCAGCTTAGCCCGGGGCAGGGGAATCCCTGGGGCCAACGTCCTGACTTTC. This gives the protein CASSLARGRGIPGANVLTF.

V and J are TRBV5-1 and TRBJ1-2; the D gene is possibly TRBD1 (5 bases). V was clipped by 0 bases and J by 4 bases, with 7 bases between them. Germline CDR1 SGHRS, CDR2 YFSETQ. CDR3 length: 13 amino acids. This chain's CDR3 is CASSLAGVYGYTF. CDR3 DNA sequence: TGCGCCAGCAGCTTGGCGGGGGTCTATGGCTACACCTTC.

The rearrangement joins TRBV9 to TRBJ1-1; TRBD1 is a possible D gene (5 bases). Germline V lookup: CDR1 SGDLS, CDR2 YYNGEE. The CDR3 is 14 residues long. V was trimmed by 3 bases and J by 6 bases, leaving 15 bases between them. For the CDR3, the DNA is TGTGCCAGCAGCGCCGATAGGTGGGGCCCTGAAGCTTTCTTT. This codes for CASSADRWGPEAFF.

The rearrangement joins TRBV5-1 to TRBJ2-5; TRBD1 might be the D (5 bases). CDR3 length equals 14 residues. V gave up 0 bases and J gave up 1 base, with 7 bases separating them. CDR1 and CDR2 from the germline V gene are SGHRS and YFSETQ. The CDR3 spells CASSLGQPQETQYF. The CDR3 DNA reads TGCGCCAGCAGCTTGGGACAGCCCCAAGAGACCCAGTACTTC.

The gene calls are TRBV10-2 and TRBJ1-6; possible D gene TRBD1, 5 bases. This CDR3 is built from 16 residues. CDR1 and CDR2 from the germline V gene are WSHSY and SAAADI. V was shortened by 4 bases and J by 0 bases, with 10 bases between the two germline ends. The CDR3 loop reads CASSGGTSSYNSPLHF. CDR3 nucleotide sequence: TGCGCCAGCAGTGGGGGCACCAGCTCCTATAATTCACCCCTCCACTTT.

V usage is TRBV2 and J usage is TRBJ2-3, with a possible D match to TRBD1 (6 bases). CDR1 is SNHLY, CDR2 FYNNEI, per germline. The V and J ends lost 8 bases and 5 bases respectively, with 20 bases between them. The CDR3 is made up of 15 amino acids. The CDR3 protein is CASHEGVRAVDTQYF. The CDR3, as DNA: TGTGCCAGCCACGAGGGGGTCCGGGCAGTAGATACGCAGTATTTT.

J is TRBJ2-7 and V is TRBV30; 9 nucleotides line up with TRBD1. The CDR3 sequence is 16 residues long. Germline V lookup: CDR1 GTSNPN, CDR2 SVGIG (reference sequence). J was trimmed by 6 bases and V by 3 bases; bases with no gene match: 15. In DNA form, the CDR3 reads TGTGCCTGGAGCCCCCTTAGACAGGGGGTGCGTGGCGAGCAGTACTTC. Amino acids: CAWSPLRQGVRGEQYF.

The J gene is TRBJ2-5, the V gene TRBV7-6; the D gene is possibly TRBD1 (5 bases). Deletions cut 4 bases from V and 5 bases from J, with 11 bases between. This CDR3 spans 13 amino acids. Germline CDR1 is SGHVS and CDR2 is FNYEAQ. CDR3 residues: CASSWQGRETQYF. The CDR3 DNA is TGTGCCAGCAGCTGGCAGGGCCGGGAGACCCAGTACTTC. Using reference TRBV7-6 and TRBJ2-5 for the parts outside the CDR3, the full variable domain is GAGVSQSPRYKVTKRGQDVALRCDPISGHVSLYWYRQALGQGPEFLTYFNYEAQQDKSGLPNDRFSAERPEGSISTLTIQRTEQRDSAMYRCASSWQGRETQYFGPGTRLLVL.

The J gene is TRBJ1-1, the V gene TRBV5-1; D ambiguous. CDR3 size: 13 residues. Between the trimmed V and J ends, which lost 0 bases and 4 bases, there was a span of 7 bases. Germline V gene lookup returns CDR1 SGHRS and CDR2 YFSETQ. This CDR3 reads CASSLEQSTEAFF. The CDR3, as DNA: TGCGCCAGCAGCTTGGAACAGTCCACTGAAGCTTTCTTT.

J is TRBJ1-5 and V is TRBV6-4; D possibly corresponds to TRBD1 (5 bases). Trimming took 6 bases from V and 0 from J, leaving 15 bases between them. The CDR3 runs to 16 residues. The germline gives CDR1 MRHNA, CDR2 SNTAGT. This CDR3 reads CASRTVDVYSNQPQHF. CDR3 in DNA: TGTGCCAGCAGGACAGTGGACGTGTATAGCAATCAGCCCCAGCATTTT.

This clone is medium-sized in the sample. The CDR3 is CASSRGQGSHGYTF. CDR3 nucleotide sequence: TGTGCCAGCAGCCGCGGACAGGGTTCACATGGCTACACCTTC. The J gene is TRBJ1-2, the V gene TRBV7-3, with 8 nucleotides matching TRBD1. J gave up 6 bases and V 5 bases, and 8 bases lay outside the gene matches. This CDR3 region has 14 residues. Per the germline V gene, CDR1 is SGHTA and CDR2 is FQGTGA.

This chain links TRBV11-2 with TRBJ1-1; D uncertain. V was pared by 5 bases and J by 7 bases, with 17 bases between. Per the germline V gene, CDR1 is SGHAT and CDR2 is FQNNGV. This CDR3 region has 14 residues. CDR3 sequence (DNA): TGTGCCAGCAGCCATTTGGGTGCGGGAGATGAAGCTTTCTTT. It specifies CASSHLGAGDEAFF.

The chain couples TRBV28 to TRBJ2-3, with 10 bases aligning to TRBD2. V was clipped by 5 bases and J by 2 bases; unmatched bases: 7. The germline gives CDR1 MDHEN, CDR2 SYDVKM. The CDR3 runs to 16 residues. The CDR3 loop is CASSIAGGVSTDTQYF. The CDR3 nucleotides are TGTGCCAGCAGTATAGCGGGGGGCGTTTCCACAGATACGCAGTATTTT.

This clone was observed a handful of times. The chain is built from TRBV7-6 and TRBJ2-3, with D possibly being TRBD1 (5 bases). Trimming took off 1 base at V and 1 base at J, with 9 bases between the two ends. The CDR3 extends over 15 amino acids. Germline V gives CDR1 SGHVS, CDR2 FNYEAQ. The CDR3 loop reads CASSLVVGGTDTQYF. The CDR3 region has the DNA TGTGCCAGCAGCTTAGTTGTAGGGGGCACAGATACGCAGTATTTT.

This chain links TRBV30 with TRBJ2-1, with D uncertain. This CDR3 region has 14 residues. Germline CDR1 is GTSNPN and CDR2 is SVGIG (reference sequence). V was pared by 3 bases and J by 0 bases, with 9 bases between. The CDR3, as DNA: TGTGCCTGGAGCCGAGGCAGCTCCTACAATGAGCAGTTCTTC. Translating it yields CAWSRGSSYNEQFF.

V gene TRBV14 combines with J gene TRBJ2-1, with 12 bases identical to TRBD1. Germline trimming cut 6 bases from V and 7 bases from J; bases unmatched to any gene: 1. The V gene's germline CDR1 is SGHDN and CDR2 FVKESK. CDR3 length: 13 residues. For the CDR3, the DNA is TGTGCCAGCAGGGGACAGGGGGCAAATGAGCAGTTCTTC. As protein: CASRGQGANEQFF.

The chain combines TRBV27 with TRBJ1-4; 11 bases line up with TRBD1. Germline assignment: CDR1 MNHEY and CDR2 SMNVEV (reference sequence). V was pared by 6 bases and J by 4 bases, with 13 bases of the junction left unmatched. The CDR3 totals 18 residues. The CDR3 reads CASRFGGTGGRGNEKLFF. The DNA of the CDR3 is TGTGCCAGCAGATTCGGAGGGACAGGGGGACGGGGTAATGAAAAACTGTTTTTT.

The rearrangement links TRBV15 to TRBJ1-4; TRBD1 aligns across 9 bases. CDR3 length: 16 residues. Trimming took 3 bases from V and 7 from J; bases not matched to a gene: 9. Germline V gene data show CDR1 as LNHNV and CDR2 as YYDKDF (reference sequence). The CDR3 DNA sequence: TGTGCCACCAGCAGGCCGGGACAGGGAGAACGTGAAAAACTGTTTTTT. Translated, it gives CATSRPGQGEREKLFF.

This clone was detected only a few times. The V and J genes are TRBV18 and TRBJ2-1; 7 bases map to TRBD1. Germline CDR1 reads KGHSH; CDR2 reads LQKENI. The CDR3 has 12 residues. V lost 6 bases, J lost 10 bases, and 6 bases stayed unmatched. CDR3 sequence (DNA): TGTGCCAGCTCCAAGGGGGCTTGGGAGCAGTTCTTC. Protein product: CASSKGAWEQFF. The whole variable domain, remainder taken from reference TRBV18 and TRBJ2-1, is NAGVMQNPRHLVRRRGQEARLRCSPMKGHSHVYWYRQLPEEGLKFMVYLQKENIIDESGMPKERFSAEFPKEGPSILRIQQVVRGDSAAYFCASSKGAWEQFFGPGTRLTVL.

This chain links TRBV7-3 with TRBJ2-2, with a weak D call TRBD1 (5 bases). This CDR3 is built from 12 residues. Germline V CDR1 and CDR2: SGHTA, FQGTGA. Trimming left V 6 bases short and J 4 bases short, with 6 bases between. The CDR3 bases are TGTGCCAGCAGTAGGGGCACCGGGGAGCTGTTTTTT. Residues: CASSRGTGELFF.

V usage is TRBV7-8 and J usage is TRBJ2-2, with 9 bases that match TRBD2. This CDR3 is 16 amino acids long. V gave up 1 base and J gave up 5 bases; unmatched junction bases: 5. Germline V lookup: CDR1 SGHVS, CDR2 FQNEAQ. The CDR3 reads CASSLGAGGETGELFF. Written as DNA, the CDR3 is TGTGCCAGCAGCTTAGGCGCGGGGGGGGAAACCGGGGAGCTGTTTTTT.

The CDR3 coding sequence is TGTGCCAGTAGTGTGCAGACGACAGGGGCCTACGAGCAGTACTTC. It is translated as CASSVQTTGAYEQYF. The chain uses TRBV19 and TRBJ2-7; 8 nucleotides line up with TRBD1. V lost 5 bases and J lost 2; bases outside the gene matches: 8. The CDR3 totals 15 residues. Germline V gene sequence: CDR1 LNHDA, CDR2 SQIVND (reference sequence).

The genes are TRBV7-2 and TRBJ2-3; D perhaps matches TRBD2 (5 bases). CDR3 length: 15 residues. The ends were cut back, 2 bases at V and 4 bases at J, with 13 bases in the middle. Germline CDR1 is SGHTA and CDR2 is FQGNSA. The CDR3 DNA reads TGTGCCAGCAGCTTACTGGCTAGCTCTTCAGATACGCAGTATTTT. It codes for CASSLLASSSDTQYF.

The chain employs TRBV5-1 and TRBJ2-7; TRBD1 aligns across 8 bases. This CDR3 contains 16 residues. Germline CDR1 reads SGHRS; CDR2 reads YFSETQ. The ends lost 4 bases at V and 6 bases at J; junction bases unmatched: 15. CDR3 loop: CASSHGDRGFSPEQYF. DNA for the CDR3: TGCGCCAGCAGCCACGGAGACAGGGGATTTTCCCCCGAGCAGTACTTC.

This clone was counted at least ten times. The CDR3 nucleotides are TGTGCCAGCAGCCGTATGACAGGGGGGGCCTATGGCTACACCTTC. It encodes CASSRMTGGAYGYTF. This chain connects TRBV5-4 to TRBJ1-2; TRBD1 matches 9 bases. The ends lost 4 bases at V and 4 bases at J; junction bases unmatched: 8. The CDR3 contains 15 residues. The germline CDR1 and CDR2 sequences are SGHNT and YYREEE (reference sequence).

The CDR3 DNA follows: TGTGCCAGCTCACCGGGACAGAGCACTGAAGCTTTCTTT. It yields the protein CASSPGQSTEAFF. The chain employs TRBV18 and TRBJ1-1; 7 nucleotides align to TRBD1. V trimming: 3 bases; J trimming: 4 bases; junction bases outside the gene matches: 2. This CDR3 is built from 13 residues. Germline CDR1 reads KGHSH; CDR2 reads LQKENI.